This T cell receptor (beta chain) was recorded in a study of blood T cell repertoires in COVID-19. On the study more broadly: COVID-19 samples from acute and convalescent phases originated in the United States, Italy and Spain.

Germline V lookup: CDR1 SGHVS, CDR2 FQNEAQ. V was cut by 5 bases and J by 8 bases, with 21 bases left in between. This CDR3 is built from 15 residues. TCRdb's table, derived via immunoSEQ multiplex PCR, lists solely in-frame clones and lacks some. The sample contains about 65,000 clones, 80% to 85% of which appear only once. The sample taken for sequencing was peripheral blood. J is TRBJ1-2 and V is TRBV7-8; D is possibly TRBD1 (6 bases). The source is a human donor in a cohort sampled during active COVID-19. The CDR3 bases are TGTGCCAGCAGCCCCCAAAGGGGGTCGGTGGAGGGCTACACCTTC. This translates into CASSPQRGSVEGYTF.